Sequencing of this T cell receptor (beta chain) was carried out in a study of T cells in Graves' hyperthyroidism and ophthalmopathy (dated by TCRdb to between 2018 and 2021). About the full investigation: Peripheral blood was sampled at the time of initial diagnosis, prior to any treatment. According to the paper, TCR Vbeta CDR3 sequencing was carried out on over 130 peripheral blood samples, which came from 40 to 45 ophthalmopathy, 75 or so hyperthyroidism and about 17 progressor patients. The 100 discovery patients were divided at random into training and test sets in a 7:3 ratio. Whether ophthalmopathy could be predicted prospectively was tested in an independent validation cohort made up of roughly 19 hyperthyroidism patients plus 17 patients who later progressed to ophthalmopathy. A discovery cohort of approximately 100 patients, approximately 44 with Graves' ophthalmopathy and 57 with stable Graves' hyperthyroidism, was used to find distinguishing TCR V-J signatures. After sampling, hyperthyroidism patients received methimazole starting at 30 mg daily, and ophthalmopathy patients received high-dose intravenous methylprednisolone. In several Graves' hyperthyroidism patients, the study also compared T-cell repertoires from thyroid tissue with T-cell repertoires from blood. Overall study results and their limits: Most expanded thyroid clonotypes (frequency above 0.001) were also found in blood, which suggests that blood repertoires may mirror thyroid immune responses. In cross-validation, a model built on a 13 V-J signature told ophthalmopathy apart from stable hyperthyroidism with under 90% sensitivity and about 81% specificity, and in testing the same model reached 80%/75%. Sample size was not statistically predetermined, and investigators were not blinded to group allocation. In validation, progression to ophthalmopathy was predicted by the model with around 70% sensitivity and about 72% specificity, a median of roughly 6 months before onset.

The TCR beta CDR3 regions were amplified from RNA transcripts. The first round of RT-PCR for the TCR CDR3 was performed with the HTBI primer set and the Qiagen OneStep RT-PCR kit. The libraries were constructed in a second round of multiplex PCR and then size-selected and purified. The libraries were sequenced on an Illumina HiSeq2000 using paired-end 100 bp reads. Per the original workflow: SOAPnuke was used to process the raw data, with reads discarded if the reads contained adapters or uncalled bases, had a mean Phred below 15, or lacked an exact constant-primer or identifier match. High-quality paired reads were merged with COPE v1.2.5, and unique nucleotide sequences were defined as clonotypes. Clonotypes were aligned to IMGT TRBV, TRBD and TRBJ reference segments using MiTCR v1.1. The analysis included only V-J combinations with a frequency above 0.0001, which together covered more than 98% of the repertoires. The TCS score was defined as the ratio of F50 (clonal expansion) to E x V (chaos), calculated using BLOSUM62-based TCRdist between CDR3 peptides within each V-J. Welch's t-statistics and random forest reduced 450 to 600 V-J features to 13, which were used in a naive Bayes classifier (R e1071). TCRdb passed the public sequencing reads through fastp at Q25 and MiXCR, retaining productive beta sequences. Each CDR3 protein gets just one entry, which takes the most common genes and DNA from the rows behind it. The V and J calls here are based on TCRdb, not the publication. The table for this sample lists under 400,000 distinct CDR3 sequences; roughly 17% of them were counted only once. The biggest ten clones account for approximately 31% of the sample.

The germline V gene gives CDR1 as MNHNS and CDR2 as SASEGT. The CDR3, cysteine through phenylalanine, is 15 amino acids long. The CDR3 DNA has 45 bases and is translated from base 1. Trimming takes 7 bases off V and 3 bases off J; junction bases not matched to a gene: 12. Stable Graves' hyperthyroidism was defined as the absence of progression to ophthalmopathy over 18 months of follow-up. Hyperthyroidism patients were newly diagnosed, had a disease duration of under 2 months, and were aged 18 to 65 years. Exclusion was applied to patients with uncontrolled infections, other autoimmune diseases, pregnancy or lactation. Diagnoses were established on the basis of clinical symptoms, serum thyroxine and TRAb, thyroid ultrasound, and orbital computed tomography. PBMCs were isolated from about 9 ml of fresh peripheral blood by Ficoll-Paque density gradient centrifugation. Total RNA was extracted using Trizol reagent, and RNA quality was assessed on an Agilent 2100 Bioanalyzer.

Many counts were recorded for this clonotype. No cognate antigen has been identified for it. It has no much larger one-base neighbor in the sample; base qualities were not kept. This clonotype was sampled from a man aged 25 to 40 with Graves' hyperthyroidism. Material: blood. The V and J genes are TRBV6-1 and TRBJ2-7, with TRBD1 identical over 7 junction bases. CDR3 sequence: CASTKGLQGRYEQYF. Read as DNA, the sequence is TGTGCCAGCACTAAAGGTTTACAGGGGCGCTACGAGCAGTACTTC.